Each of the 6 T cell receptor beta chains below was sequenced from the same sample in a study of STAT5B mutations in CD4+ large granular lymphocyte leukemia. Some clones are missing from TCRdb's copy, which holds only in-frame ones; the method was immunoSEQ multiplex PCR. There are about 35,000 clones in the sample; 81% occur only once, and 4.4% lies in the top ten. The sample comprised CD4+ T cells from blood buffy coats. The origin of the receptors is a human donor in good health.

V gene TRBV19 combines with J gene TRBJ2-5, with D unclear. Germline CDR1 is LNHDA and CDR2 is SQIVND (reference sequence). The CDR3 sequence is 13 residues long. V was shortened by 4 bases and J by 5 bases, with 11 bases between the two germline ends. CDR3: CASSNRARETQYF. In nucleotides, the CDR3 is TGTGCCAGTAGTAACCGGGCCCGGGAGACCCAGTACTTC.

As regards this clone: Other DNA sequences in this sample translate to the same CDR3. V usage is TRBV7-2 and J usage is TRBJ2-3; D unresolved. Trimming shortened V by 1 base and J by 2 bases, and 7 bases separated the two germline ends. The CDR3 is 14 amino acids. Germline CDR1 SGHTA, CDR2 FQGNSA. The CDR3 here is CASSLGQDTDTQYF. The CDR3 DNA is TGTGCCAGCAGCTTAGGGCAGGACACAGATACGCAGTATTTT.

The chain carries TRBV7-9 and TRBJ1-2, with 7 bases identical to TRBD1. Trimming removed 5 bases from V and 8 bases from J; junction bases left unmatched: 8. Germline CDR1 SEHNR, CDR2 FQNEAQ (reference sequence). The CDR3 has 13 residues. CDR3 sequence (DNA): TGTGCCAGCAGCCCCAGACAGGGATACGGCTACACCTTC. Protein: CASSPRQGYGYTF. Based on the CDR3 plus reference TRBV7-9 and TRBJ1-2, the full variable domain is DTGVSQNPRHKITKRGQNVTFRCDPISEHNRLYWYRQTLGQGPEFLTYFQNEAQLEKSRLLSDRFSAERPKGSFSTLEIQRTEQGDSAMYLCASSPRQGYGYTFGSGTRLTVV.

On this clone: The germline gene is not matched at one end of the junction; a read error may be the cause. The V call is TRBV23-1, the J call TRBJ2-7; 15 bases map to TRBD2. TRBV23-1 is labeled an ORF, and its function is uncertain. The CDR3 totals 17 residues. For the CDR3, the DNA is TGCGCCAGCAGTCCCTTGAGGAGCTCGGGACTAGCGGGAGGCATGAACTTC. Encoded protein: CASSPLRSSGLAGGMNF.

J is TRBJ2-1 and V is TRBV5-6, with D tentatively TRBD2 (7 bases). This CDR3 is built from 16 residues. Trimming pared 0 bases from V and 5 bases from J, leaving 15 bases between. Germline V gives CDR1 SGHDT, CDR2 YYEEEE. In nucleotides, the CDR3 is TGTGCCAGCAGCTTGGGGAGGGGGAGGGCCCACAATGAGCAGTTCTTC. Translated, it gives CASSLGRGRAHNEQFF.

The chain joins TRBV10-3 to TRBJ2-1, with 10 positions matching TRBD2. The junction had 5 bases not matched to a gene; V was cut back by 4 bases and J by 5 bases. Germline loops: CDR1 ENHRY, CDR2 SYGVKD. The CDR3 extends over 15 amino acids. This CDR3 reads CAISGGLAGDNEQFF. In DNA form, the CDR3 reads TGTGCCATCAGTGGGGGTCTAGCGGGAGACAATGAGCAGTTCTTC.